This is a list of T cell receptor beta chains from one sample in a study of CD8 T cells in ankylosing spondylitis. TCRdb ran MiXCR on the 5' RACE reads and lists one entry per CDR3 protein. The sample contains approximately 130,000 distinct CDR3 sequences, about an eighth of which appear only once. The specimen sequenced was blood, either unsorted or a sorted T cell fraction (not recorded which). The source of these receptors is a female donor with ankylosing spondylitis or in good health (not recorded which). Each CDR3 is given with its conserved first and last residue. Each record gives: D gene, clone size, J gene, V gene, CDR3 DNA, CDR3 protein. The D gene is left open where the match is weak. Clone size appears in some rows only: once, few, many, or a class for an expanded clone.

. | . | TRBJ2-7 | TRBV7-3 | TGTGCCAGCAGCCTCCGCCGAGGTGACGAGCAGTACTTC | CASSLRRGDEQYF
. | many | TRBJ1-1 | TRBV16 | TGTGCCAGCAGCAGTCGTACTGAGAACACTGAAGCTTTCTTT | CASSSRTENTEAFF
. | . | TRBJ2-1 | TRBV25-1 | TGTGCCAGCAGTGAATTCGAGTTAGATGAGCAGTTCTTC | CASSEFELDEQFF
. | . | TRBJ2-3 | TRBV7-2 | TGTGCCAGCAGCTTAGCCCCTAGGATAAGGAGCACAGATACGCAGTATTTT | CASSLAPRIRSTDTQYF
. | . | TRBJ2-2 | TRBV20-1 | TGCAGTGCTAGAGTACATAGAACCGGGGAGCTGTTTTTT | CSARVHRTGELFF
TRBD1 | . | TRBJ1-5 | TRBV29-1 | TGCAGCGTTCAGAACCGGGACAGAATCAAGCCCCAGCATTTT | CSVQNRDRIKPQHF
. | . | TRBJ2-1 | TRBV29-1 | TGCAGCGTTGTGGGAGAGGTGGATGAGCAGTTCTTC | CSVVGEVDEQFF
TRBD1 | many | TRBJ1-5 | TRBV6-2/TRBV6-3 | TGTGCCAGCAGCCCCTGGGACAGAGTTAATCAGCCCCAGCATTTT | CASSPWDRVNQPQHF
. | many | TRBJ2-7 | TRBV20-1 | TGCAGTGCTCCCTCGGTTGGGTACGAGCAGTACTTC | CSAPSVGYEQYF
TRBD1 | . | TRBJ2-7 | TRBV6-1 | TGTGCCAGTAAGACCGGGACAGGGGGCTCCTACGAGCAGTACTTC | CASKTGTGGSYEQYF
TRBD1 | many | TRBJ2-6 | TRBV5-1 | TGCGCCAGCAGCTTCACAGGGGTCTCTGGGGCCAACGTCCTGACTTTC | CASSFTGVSGANVLTF
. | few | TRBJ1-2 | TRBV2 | TGTGCCAGCAGTTTAAAAGGACAGCTGGGCTACACCTTC | CASSLKGQLGYTF
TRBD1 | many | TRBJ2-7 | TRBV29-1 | TGCAGCGTCGGGACAGGGAGGCACGAGCAGTACTTC | CSVGTGRHEQYF
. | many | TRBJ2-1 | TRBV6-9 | TGTGCCAGCGGCGAGGGTTTCCAGTTCTTC | CASGEGFQFF
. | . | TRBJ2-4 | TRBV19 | TGTGCCAGTAGTCCAGTACAGGGCACCAAAAACATTCAGTACTTC | CASSPVQGTKNIQYF
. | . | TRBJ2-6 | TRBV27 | TGTGCCAGCAGTCCCGGGAGACAACGCGCGGACTTCCTGACTTTC | CASSPGRQRADFLTF
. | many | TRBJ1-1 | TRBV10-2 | TGCGCCAGCGTGCCAGGGAAATGGACTGAAGCTTTCTTT | CASVPGKWTEAFF
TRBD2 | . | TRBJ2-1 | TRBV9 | TGTGCCAGCGCCCCTCCCGGGAGGGGGGGTGAGCAGTTCTTC | CASAPPGRGGEQFF
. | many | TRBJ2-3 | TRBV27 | TGTGCCAGCCCCCCTTGCCGAGATACGCAGTATTTT | CASPPCRDTQYF
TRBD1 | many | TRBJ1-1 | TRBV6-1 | TGTGCCAGCAGCCTAGGACAGGGTGGGAACACTGAAGCTTTCTTT | CASSLGQGGNTEAFF
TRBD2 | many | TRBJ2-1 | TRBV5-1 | TGCGCCAGCAGCTTGGACGGGGGGGCATACAATGAGCAGTTCTTC | CASSLDGGAYNEQFF
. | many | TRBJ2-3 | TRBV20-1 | TGCAGTGCTCGGTTACAGGGCCCTAGCACAGATACGCAGTATTTT | CSARLQGPSTDTQYF
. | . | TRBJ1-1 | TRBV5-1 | TGCGCCAGCAGGTGGGGGGCCGGAGGTAACACTGAAGCTTTCTTT | CASRWGAGGNTEAFF
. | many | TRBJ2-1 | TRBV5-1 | TGCGCCAGCAGCTTGCCGACGGCGGCGCAGTTCTTC | CASSLPTAAQFF
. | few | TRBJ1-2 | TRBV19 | TGTGCCAGTAGTACGCAGGGGTCGGGTGGCTACACCTTC | CASSTQGSGGYTF
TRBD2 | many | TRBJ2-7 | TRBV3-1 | TGTGCCAGCAGCTTACGACTAGCGGGTGGCTACGAGCAGTACTTC | CASSLRLAGGYEQYF
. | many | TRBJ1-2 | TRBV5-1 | TGCGCCAGCAGCGAGAGCGTGGGTTTGAACTATGGCTACACCTTC | CASSESVGLNYGYTF
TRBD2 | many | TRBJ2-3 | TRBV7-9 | TGTGCCAGCAGCTTTATGGAGCGGGAGGTTGAAGATACGCAGTATTTT | CASSFMEREVEDTQYF
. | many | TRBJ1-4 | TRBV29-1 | TGCAGCGCTTCCGGGACGGGTAATGAAAAACTGTTTTTT | CSASGTGNEKLFF
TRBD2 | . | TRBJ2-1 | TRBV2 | TGTGCCAGCAGTGAGCGGGGAGGACTAGCGGTATACAATGAGCAGTTCTTC | CASSERGGLAVYNEQFF